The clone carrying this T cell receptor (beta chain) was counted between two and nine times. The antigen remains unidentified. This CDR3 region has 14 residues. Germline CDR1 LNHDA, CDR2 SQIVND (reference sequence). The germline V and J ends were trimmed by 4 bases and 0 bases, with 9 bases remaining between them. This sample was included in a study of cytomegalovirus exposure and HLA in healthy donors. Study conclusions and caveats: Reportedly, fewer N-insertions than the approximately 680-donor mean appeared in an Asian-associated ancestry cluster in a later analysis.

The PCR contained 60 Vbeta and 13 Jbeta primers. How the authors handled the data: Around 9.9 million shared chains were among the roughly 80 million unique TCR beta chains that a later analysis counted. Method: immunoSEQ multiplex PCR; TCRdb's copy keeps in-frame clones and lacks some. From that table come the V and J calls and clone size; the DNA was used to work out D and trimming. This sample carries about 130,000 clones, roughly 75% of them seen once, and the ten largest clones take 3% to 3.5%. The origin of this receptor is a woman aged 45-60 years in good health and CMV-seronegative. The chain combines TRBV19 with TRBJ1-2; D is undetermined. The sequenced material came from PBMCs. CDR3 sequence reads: CASSNSATNYGYTF. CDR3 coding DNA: TGTGCCAGTAGTAACTCCGCAACTAACTATGGCTACACCTTC.